Below, 31 T cell receptor beta chains from the same sample are listed, as sequenced in a study of CD8+ T cells in alopecia areata. RNA extraction was followed by reverse transcription into cDNA, which acted as the sequencing template. Sequencing was performed with immunoSEQ multiplex PCR; in TCRdb, only in-frame clones are kept and a portion is missing. The table has 200,000 or so clones, roughly 57% seen once; the top ten hold approximately 0.5%. Material: CD4+ T cells sorted from blood, obtained at week 0. These receptors were collected from a human donor with alopecia areata.

The rearrangement joins TRBV27 to TRBJ1-2, with D possibly being TRBD1 (5 bases). Looked up from germline, CDR1 is MNHEY and CDR2 is SMNVEV (reference sequence). This CDR3 has 14 residues. Trimming removed 6 bases at V and 4 bases at J, with 15 bases between. CDR3 in DNA: TGTGCCAGCAGGAACCAGGGTTTCCGCTATGGCTACACCTTC. The encoded protein is CASRNQGFRYGYTF.

The chain couples TRBV30 to TRBJ1-4, with no clear D. V lost 1 base, J lost 7 bases, and 10 bases lay in between. Looked up from germline, CDR1 is GTSNPN and CDR2 is SVGIG (reference sequence). The CDR3 covers 13 residues. The DNA for the CDR3 is TGTGCCTGGAGTGAAGATGAAACTGAAAAACTGTTTTTT. Amino acid sequence: CAWSEDETEKLFF.

The rearrangement links TRBV5-1 to TRBJ2-2, with 7 bases that match TRBD1. Germline V CDR1 and CDR2: SGHRS, YFSETQ. Germline trimming cut 4 bases from V and 0 bases from J; bases unmatched to any gene: 3. The CDR3 consists of 15 residues. CDR3 DNA sequence: TGCGCCAGCAGCCCGGGACAGCCGAACACCGGGGAGCTGTTTTTT. The encoded protein is CASSPGQPNTGELFF.

The rearrangement uses TRBV15 and TRBJ1-2, with D tentatively TRBD1 (6 bases). Trimming shortened V by 3 bases and J by 5 bases, and 19 bases separated the two germline ends. The CDR3 runs to 16 residues. Germline V gene sequence: CDR1 LNHNV, CDR2 YYDKDF (reference sequence). The CDR3 protein is CATSRESDQGWYGYTF. The CDR3 DNA reads as TGTGCCACCAGCAGGGAATCCGACCAGGGGTGGTATGGCTACACCTTC.

This sequence joins TRBV6-1 and TRBJ2-7; 7 bases align to TRBD1. This CDR3 is built from 15 residues. The V segment lost 4 bases and the J segment 6 bases; nucleotides outside the gene matches: 12. CDR1 is MNHNS and CDR2 is SASEGT in the germline V gene. The CDR3 loop reads CASSALRDRPREQYF. The CDR3 region has the DNA TGTGCCAGCAGTGCGCTCCGGGACAGACCGCGCGAGCAGTACTTC.

The chain uses TRBV5-1 and TRBJ2-4, with 7 bases matching TRBD1. The CDR3 length is 14 residues. V was clipped by 3 bases and J by 3 bases; unmatched bases: 3. Per the germline V gene, CDR1 is SGHRS and CDR2 is YFSETQ. CDR3 nucleotide sequence: TGCGCCAGCAGCTCCGGGACAGTCAAAAACATTCAGTACTTC. Translated: CASSSGTVKNIQYF.

The chain links TRBV29-1 to TRBJ2-7; unclear D gene. There are 12 residues in the CDR3. The V gene lost 4 bases and the J gene lost 3 bases, with 10 bases spanning the gap. Germline CDR1 and CDR2: SQVTM and ANQGSEA. Here the CDR3 DNA reads TGCAGCGTTGCCGGGTCGGGCTACGAGCAGTACTTC. Translating gives CSVAGSGYEQYF.

The rearrangement joins TRBV6-1 to TRBJ1-5, with 7 bases identical to TRBD1. The CDR3 sequence is 14 residues long. Losses at the gene ends were 6 bases for V and 7 bases for J; bases not matched to a gene: 9. The germline V gene encodes CDR1 MNHNS and CDR2 SASEGT. The CDR3 nucleotides read TGTGCCAGCAGAAACAGGGGAGGTGGGCAGCCCCAGCATTTT. It codes for CASRNRGGGQPQHF.

V gene TRBV11-2 combines with J gene TRBJ2-3; D is unclear. V was shortened by 0 bases and J by 6 bases, with 10 bases between the two germline ends. The germline gives CDR1 SGHAT, CDR2 FQNNGV. This CDR3 region has 14 residues. The CDR3 spells CASSLDRRTDTQYF. The CDR3 DNA reads as TGTGCCAGCAGCTTAGATAGGAGAACCGATACGCAGTATTTT.

This rearrangement joins TRBV30 to TRBJ1-3; possible D gene TRBD1, 6 bases. V dropped 4 bases and J dropped 3 bases, with 16 bases sitting between them. The CDR3 runs to 15 residues. Germline V lookup: CDR1 GTSNPN, CDR2 SVGIG (reference sequence). CDR3 region: CAWKPGHNFGNTIYF. CDR3 coding DNA: TGTGCCTGGAAGCCGGGACACAATTTTGGAAACACCATATATTTT.

The chain links TRBV4-1 to TRBJ2-6; TRBD1 matches 7 bases. J was trimmed by 4 bases and V by 5 bases; bases with no gene match: 5. CDR1 and CDR2 from the germline V gene are MGHRA and YSYEKL. CDR3 length: 15 residues. CDR3 in DNA: TGCGCCAGCAGCTCGACAGGGCTCGGGGCCAACGTCCTGACTTTC. This encodes CASSSTGLGANVLTF.

V usage is TRBV30 and J usage is TRBJ2-5; D remains unclear. V lost 4 bases, J lost 4 bases, and 10 bases lay in between. This CDR3 comprises 12 residues. Germline V gene sequence: CDR1 GTSNPN, CDR2 SVGIG (reference sequence). CDR3 protein: CAWMRSRETQYF. CDR3 DNA: TGTGCCTGGATGAGGTCCCGAGAGACCCAGTACTTC.

The rearrangement links TRBV9 to TRBJ2-2, with D possibly TRBD1 on 6 matching bases. CDR3 size: 17 residues. Deletions cut 0 bases from V and 3 bases from J, with 15 bases between. Germline CDR1 is SGDLS and CDR2 is YYNGEE. In DNA, the CDR3 is TGTGCCAGCAGCGTAGCTGCCAGGGGATCCGACACCGGGGAGCTGTTTTTT. It translates to CASSVAARGSDTGELFF.

V and J are TRBV19 and TRBJ2-6, with 7 bases lining up with TRBD1. J was trimmed by 2 bases and V by 3 bases; bases with no gene match: 7. Germline V CDR1 and CDR2: LNHDA, SQIVND (reference sequence). CDR3 length: 17 amino acids. CDR3 nucleotides: TGTGCCAGTAGTATCCGCCTACAGGGGACTGGGGCCAACGTCCTGACTTTC. Translation: CASSIRLQGTGANVLTF. The entire variable domain, with the rest obtained from reference TRBV19 and TRBJ2-6, is as follows: DGGITQSPKYLFRKEGQNVTLSCEQNLNHDAMYWYRQDPGQGLRLIYYSQIVNDFQKGDIAEGYSVSREKKESFPLTVTSAQKNPTAFYLCASSIRLQGTGANVLTFGAGSRLTVL.

A few counts support this clone. The chain is built from TRBV2 and TRBJ1-2; 9 bases align to TRBD1. CDR3 length equals 13 residues. Per the germline V gene, CDR1 is SNHLY and CDR2 is FYNNEI. The V and J ends lost 4 bases and 8 bases, in that order; junction bases with no gene match: 5. CDR3 amino acids: CASSVTGGFGYTF. The CDR3 bases are TGTGCCAGCAGTGTTACAGGGGGCTTCGGCTACACCTTC. The whole variable domain, remainder taken from reference TRBV2 and TRBJ1-2, is EPEVTQTPSHQVTQMGQEVILRCVPISNHLYFYWYRQILGQKVEFLVSFYNNEISEKSEIFDDQFSVERPDGSNFTLKIRSTKLEDSAMYFCASSVTGGFGYTFGSGTRLTVV.

The genes are TRBV27 and TRBJ1-4; D is possibly TRBD1 (6 bases). Germline lookup yields CDR1 MNHEY and CDR2 SMNVEV (reference sequence). This CDR3 comprises 14 residues. V lost 5 bases and J lost 7, with 14 bases in between. CDR3 protein: CASSPYREGEKLFF. Written as DNA, the CDR3 is TGTGCCAGCAGTCCGTACAGGGAAGGTGAAAAACTGTTTTTT.

As for this clone: This clone may be a read error of a much larger clone one base away. The sample carries other DNA sequences with the same CDR3. The chain is built from TRBV5-1 and TRBJ2-1; no firm D call. There are 14 residues in the CDR3. CDR1 SGHRS and CDR2 YFSETQ come from the germline V gene. V dropped 0 bases and J dropped 0 bases, with 4 bases sitting between them. As DNA, the CDR3 is TGCGCCAGCAGCTTGGGCGGCTCCTACAATGAGCAGTTCTTC. Translation: CASSLGGSYNEQFF.

This sequence joins TRBV20-1 and TRBJ1-1, with unresolved D. The germline V gene has CDR1 DFQATT and CDR2 SNEGSKA (reference sequence). The CDR3 sequence is 11 residues long. V lost 6 bases and J lost 7, with 12 bases in between. CDR3 protein: CSAHGDVEAFF. The CDR3, as DNA: TGCAGTGCCCACGGCGACGTTGAAGCTTTCTTT.

V gene TRBV29-1 combines with J gene TRBJ1-1, with TRBD1 matching 8 bases. Germline-derived CDR1 and CDR2 are SQVTM and ANQGSEA. The CDR3 is made up of 13 amino acids. J lost 1 base, V lost 6 bases, and 4 bases had no gene match. CDR3 DNA: TGCAGCGTCGATGACAGGGGGAACACTGAAGCTTTCTTT. It translates to CSVDDRGNTEAFF.

Only one count was recorded for this clone. The rearrangement links TRBV30 to TRBJ1-2; no definite D call. This CDR3 has 14 amino acids. Germline CDR1 is GTSNPN and CDR2 is SVGIG (reference sequence). The ends were cut back, 0 bases at V and 7 bases at J, with 15 bases in the middle. As DNA, the CDR3 is TGTGCCTGGAGTGTAAATCCGGGAATGGTTGGCTACACCTTC. As protein: CAWSVNPGMVGYTF.

The V gene is TRBV9, the J gene TRBJ1-4; perhaps TRBD1 as D (6 bases). Trimming removed 0 bases from V and 6 bases from J, with 12 bases in between. Germline values: CDR1 SGDLS, CDR2 YYNGEE. This CDR3 has 15 amino acids. CDR3 bases: TGTGCCAGCAGCGTAGTTGGGACAAGAGATGAAAAACTGTTTTTT. It codes for CASSVVGTRDEKLFF.

The V and J genes are TRBV30 and TRBJ2-7; possible D gene TRBD2, 5 bases. Trimming cost V 6 bases and J 2 bases, with 11 bases left between them. The germline V gene encodes CDR1 GTSNPN and CDR2 SVGIG (reference sequence). This CDR3 contains 12 residues. CDR3 sequence reads: CACRTSTYEQYF. The CDR3 region has the DNA TGTGCCTGCCGGACTTCCACCTACGAGCAGTACTTC.

The chain has TRBV5-1 and TRBJ2-7; D possibly corresponds to TRBD1 (5 bases). V was shortened by 3 bases and J by 3 bases, with 19 bases between the two germline ends. Germline CDR1 is SGHRS and CDR2 is YFSETQ. This CDR3 spans 16 amino acids. The DNA of the CDR3 is TGCGCCAGCAGCTCTCTTTCGCCGACAGCCATCTACGAGCAGTACTTC. This codes for CASSSLSPTAIYEQYF.

On this clone itself: The junction departs from germline at one end; a sequencing error may be responsible. This sequence joins TRBV6-1 and TRBJ2-7; tentative D call: TRBD2 (6 bases). Germline CDR1 MNHNS, CDR2 SASEGT. The CDR3 is 16 amino acids. The CDR3 sequence is CAISAPSEGRDYEQYF. DNA for the CDR3: TGTGCCATCAGTGCGCCTTCGGAGGGTAGGGACTACGAGCAGTACTTC.

A word on this clone: The same CDR3 can be traced to other DNA sequences in this sample. The chain links TRBV9 to TRBJ2-3; no clear D. The ends were cut back, 0 bases at V and 4 bases at J, with 6 bases in the middle. Germline lookup yields CDR1 SGDLS and CDR2 YYNGEE. This CDR3 has 13 residues. CDR3 DNA: TGTGCCAGCAGCGTAGGGGTGGCAGATACGCAGTATTTT. Protein product: CASSVGVADTQYF.

This clone was detected a few times. Other DNA sequences in the same sample also yield this CDR3. Here the CDR3 DNA reads TGCGCCAGCAGCTTGGAACAGGGACAAGAGACCCAGTACTTC. Translated: CASSLEQGQETQYF. The chain links TRBV5-1 to TRBJ2-5; maybe TRBD1 (6 bases). Trimming removed 0 bases from V and 2 bases from J, with 8 bases in between. Germline loops: CDR1 SGHRS, CDR2 YFSETQ. The CDR3 sequence is 14 residues long.

This clone was seen a single time. The chain recombines TRBV9 with TRBJ2-3; 12 bases line up with TRBD2. V trimming: 3 bases; J trimming: 4 bases; junction bases outside the gene matches: 15. Germline CDR1 is SGDLS and CDR2 is YYNGEE. The CDR3 totals 19 residues. CDR3 nucleotide sequence: TGTGCCAGCAGCGCCAAGGGACTAGCGGGCCCCCGTGAGGCAGATACGCAGTATTTT. It encodes CASSAKGLAGPREADTQYF.

This clone has more than one count but fewer than ten. Its ends do not fully match the called genes, so a read error is possible. The gene calls are TRBV2 and TRBJ1-1, with 9 bases lining up with TRBD1. The CDR3 spans 15 residues. CDR1 SNHLY and CDR2 FYNNEI come from the germline V gene. The CDR3: CASREGQGLNTEAFF. The DNA of the CDR3 is TGTGCCAGCAGGGAAGGACAGGGGTTGAACACTGAAGCTTTCTTT.

The CDR3 sequence: CASSLAVRGITEAFF. The CDR3 DNA follows: TGTGCCAGCAGCTTAGCGGTAAGAGGGATCACTGAAGCTTTCTTT. This chain connects TRBV7-8 to TRBJ1-1; D ambiguous. The CDR3 covers 15 residues. Germline V gives CDR1 SGHVS, CDR2 FQNEAQ. The V end was cut by 0 bases, the J end by 4 bases, with 12 bases between.

This chain uses TRBV20-1 with TRBJ2-7, with no clear D. Germline values: CDR1 DFQATT, CDR2 SNEGSKA (reference sequence). V gave up 4 bases and J gave up 1 base, with 5 bases separating them. The CDR3 extends over 11 amino acids. CDR3 nucleotides: TGCAGTGCTAAGGAGTCCTACGAGCAGTACTTC. This encodes CSAKESYEQYF.

V is TRBV7-2 and J is TRBJ2-1; 10 nucleotides line up with TRBD2. The germline V gene encodes CDR1 SGHTA and CDR2 FQGNSA. CDR3 size: 16 residues. After removal of 4 bases from V and 7 bases from J, the junction contained 10 bases not matched to a gene. CDR3 in DNA: TGTGCCAGCAGCTACGACTCCAGCGGGAGGGGGAATGAGCAGTTCTTC. It codes for CASSYDSSGRGNEQFF. Full variable domain (outside the CDR3, taken from reference TRBV7-2 and TRBJ2-1): GAGVSQSPSNKVTEKGKDVELRCDPISGHTALYWYRQSLGQGLEFLIYFQGNSAPDKSGLPSDRFSAERTGGSVSTLTIQRTQQEDSAVYLCASSYDSSGRGNEQFFGPGTRLTVL.